The sequence of this T cell receptor beta chain was determined in a study of radiotherapy plus CTLA-4 blockade in lung cancer (dated 2018 in TCRdb). Study-wide context: Objective responses were observed in roughly a sixth of enrolled patients, and disease control was achieved in approximately 29%. Paper-wide results and their limitations: Early dynamic changes in blood T cell clones, together with increased serum interferon-beta after radiation, were reported as the strongest predictors of response. After treatment with radiotherapy and ipilimumab, TCR clones that originated in tumors expanded in peripheral blood.

Library prep was done by the immunoSEQ multiplex PCR assay. Here the immuneACCESS table is served through TCRdb, limited to in-frame sequences with V and J called. Missing clones are a known gap in these copies; in checked studies unresolved V genes cover under half, and the rest lacks a known reason. For this sample there are 90,000 to 100,000 clones; around nine tenths appear just once. The ten largest clones add up to 4.9% of the sample. The CDR3 goes from the cysteine to the phenylalanine over 14 residues. The retained sequence is limited to the CDR3, 42 bases, with the frame set at the first base. Relative to germline, V is missing 1 base and J is missing 2 bases, with 1 base of the junction outside any gene match. Based on the germline V gene, the CDR1 and CDR2 sequences are SGHRS and YFSETQ. About this clone: The clone's antigen remains unknown. No base quality information exists; no much larger clone differs at one position.

The study evaluated CTLA-4 blockade (ipilimumab) given together with focal radiation therapy in patients who had chemo-refractory metastatic non-small-cell lung cancer. The sample was peripheral blood, taken from a patient treated with radiotherapy plus ipilimumab. The rearrangement combines TRBV5-1 with TRBJ2-7; TRBD2 matches 9 bases in the middle. The sequence came from a human donor with non-small cell lung cancer that progressed on radiotherapy plus ipilimumab. The sequenced DNA: TGCGCCAGCAGCTTGCAGCGGGGGGCCTACGAGCAGTACTTC. Translated, this is CASSLQRGAYEQYF.